This T cell receptor (beta chain) was identified in a study of blood T cell repertoires in COVID-19 (dated by TCRdb to about 2020). Background for the entire study: Collaborator samples came from the United States, Italy and Spain and covered acute and convalescent phases of COVID-19. The prospective study material was composed of cDNA or gDNA derived from T cells, B-cell-depleted T cells, or PBMCs. The dataset comprised deeply sampled blood TCRbeta repertoires from subjects exposed to, actively infected with, or recovered from COVID-19. The repertoires were released in a freely available public database meant as a resource for research on the immune response to SARS-CoV-2. The samples were drawn from two sources: the first 160 participants of the ongoing ImmuneRACE study, and 1,254 subjects contributed by 6 global collaborators. A de-identified subject ID, COVID-19 status, age in years and sex were almost always included in the sample metadata. Where available, HLA class I and class II types were obtained from metadata supplied by the sample provider rather than from assay-based typing. Study-wide conclusions, independent of this receptor: Clinical and demographic metadata were provided uncurated, with the amount varying by source and participant.

Turning to this clone: No cognate antigen has been identified for it. No base quality values were provided; no much bigger clone lies one nucleotide off.

V ends up 0 bases short and J 5 bases short, with an unmatched junction base count of 8. The CDR3 runs 16 residues from the cysteine to the phenylalanine. The sequence is cut down to CDR3 DNA, 48 bases in frame from base 1. The germline V gene encodes CDR1 LGHDT and CDR2 YNNKEL (reference sequence). TCRbeta CDR3 regions were amplified from genomic DNA by means of the immunoSEQ Assay, a bias-controlled multiplex PCR. As for the original processing: Nucleated cell counts per sample were estimated from amplification of reference gene primers within the assay. Sequence reads were collapsed and filtered to measure the absolute abundance of every unique TCRbeta CDR3 rearrangement. For each sample, productive Simpson clonality was calculated as the square root of Simpson's diversity index across productive rearrangements. This is the immuneACCESS table as TCRdb keeps it, with only in-frame sequences that have V and J called. A part of the clones is gone; compared with another copy, unresolved V genes explain less than half, and the rest is unexplained. V and J calls and clone size are copied from that table; D and trimming were computed from the DNA. The sample profile shows some 39,000 clones; approximately 86% of them were found once. Of the sample, around 5.2% falls within the top ten clones.

The collaborating institutions used their own protocols to collect whole blood in K2EDTA tubes. For TCRbeta analysis, collaborators shipped samples in one of three forms: frozen whole blood, isolated PBMCs, or DNA extracted from either of those sample types. The sequencing sample was made of peripheral blood. The receptor chain draws on TRBV3-1 (or the pseudogene TRBV3-2) and TRBJ1-2; TRBD1 aligns with 8 central bases. The source is a man aged 35 to 55 with active COVID-19. The DNA sequence is given as TGTGCCAGCAGCCAAGAAAGGCAGGGGGCATTGTATGGCTACACCTTC. This translates into CASSQERQGALYGYTF.